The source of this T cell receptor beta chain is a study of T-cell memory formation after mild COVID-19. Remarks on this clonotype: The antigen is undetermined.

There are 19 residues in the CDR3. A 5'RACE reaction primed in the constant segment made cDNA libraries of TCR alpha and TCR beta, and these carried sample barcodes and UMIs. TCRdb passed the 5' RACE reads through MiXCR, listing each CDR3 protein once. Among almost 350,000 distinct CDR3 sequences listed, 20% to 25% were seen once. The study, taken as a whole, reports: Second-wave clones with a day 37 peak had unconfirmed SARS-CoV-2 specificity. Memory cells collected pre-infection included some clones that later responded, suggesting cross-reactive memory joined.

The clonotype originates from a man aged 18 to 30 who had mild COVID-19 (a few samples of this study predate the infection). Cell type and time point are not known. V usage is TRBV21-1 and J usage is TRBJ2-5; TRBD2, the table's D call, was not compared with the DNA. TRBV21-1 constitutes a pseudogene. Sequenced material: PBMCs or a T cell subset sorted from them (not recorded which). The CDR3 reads CARTLTRLAGRWYQETQYF. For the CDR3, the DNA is TGTGCCAGAACACTGACGCGTCTAGCGGGGCGCTGGTACCAAGAGACCCAGTACTTC.